The 21 T cell receptor beta chains below come from one sample, sequenced in a study of blood T cell repertoires in COVID-19. Clones were read by immunoSEQ multiplex PCR, and TCRdb kept only the in-frame ones, dropping some. The repertoire consists of approximately 190,000 clones, with about 88% occurring once and the leading ten covering roughly an eighth. Sequenced material: peripheral blood. These receptor sequences come from a man aged 25-40 years with active or convalescent COVID-19.

V usage is TRBV24-1 and J usage is TRBJ1-1; no clear D. V gave up 1 base and J gave up 3 bases, with 5 bases separating them. The germline gives CDR1 KGHDR, CDR2 SFDVKD. This CDR3 has 13 residues. The CDR3 region is CATSDFGDTEAFF. CDR3 DNA sequence: TGTGCCACCAGTGATTTTGGAGACACTGAAGCTTTCTTT.

The gene calls are TRBV30 and TRBJ2-1, with a weak D call TRBD1 (6 bases). Germline CDR1 and CDR2: GTSNPN and SVGIG (reference sequence). Deletions cut 1 base from V and 9 bases from J, with 19 bases between. The CDR3 sequence is 15 residues long. The chain's CDR3 is CAWSDRQVLVPEQFF. The CDR3 DNA follows: TGTGCCTGGAGTGACCGACAGGTTCTGGTTCCTGAGCAGTTCTTC. The full variable domain, rest sourced from reference TRBV30 and TRBJ2-1, is SQTIHQWPATLVQPVGSPLSLECTVEGTSNPNLYWYRQAAGRGLQLLFYSVGIGQISSEVPQNLSASRPQDRQFILSSKKLLLSDSGFYLCAWSDRQVLVPEQFFGPGTRLTVL.

The rearrangement links TRBV9 to TRBJ2-5; 9 bases fit TRBD2. The germline V gene encodes CDR1 SGDLS and CDR2 YYNGEE. V gave up 0 bases and J gave up 5 bases; unmatched junction bases: 8. This CDR3 region has 16 residues. CDR3: CASSVGEAGGRETQYF. DNA of the CDR3: TGTGCCAGCAGCGTAGGCGAAGCGGGAGGAAGGGAGACCCAGTACTTC.

The chain uses TRBV4-3 and TRBJ2-3; TRBD1 might be the D (6 bases). The CDR3 has 14 amino acids. Germline lookup yields CDR1 LGHNA and CDR2 YSLEER. V lost 8 bases and J lost 0, with 12 bases in between. CDR3 region: CASSAGASTDTQYF. CDR3 sequence (DNA): TGCGCCAGCTCTGCAGGGGCTAGCACAGATACGCAGTATTTT.

The chain recombines TRBV9 with TRBJ2-5; 7 positions agree with TRBD2. CDR3 length: 15 amino acids. The V gene end was trimmed by 3 bases and the J gene end by 1 base; junction bases not matched to a gene: 6. Germline V gene sequence: CDR1 SGDLS, CDR2 YYNGEE. The CDR3 loop is CASSESGVIQETQYF. CDR3 nucleotides: TGTGCCAGCAGCGAAAGCGGGGTGATCCAAGAGACCCAGTACTTC.

This clone was counted a single time. The rearrangement joins TRBV27 to TRBJ1-5; D is uncertain. V lost 5 bases, J lost 4 bases, and 12 bases lay in between. The CDR3 runs 14 residues. Germline-derived CDR1 and CDR2 are MNHEY and SMNVEV (reference sequence). The CDR3 sequence is CASSPGLTNQPQHF. The CDR3 nucleotides are TGTGCCAGCAGTCCAGGACTGACAAATCAGCCCCAGCATTTT.

The rearrangement joins TRBV28 to TRBJ1-6; unclear D gene. There are 14 residues in the CDR3. Between the trimmed V and J ends, which lost 3 bases and 0 bases, there was a span of 3 bases. CDR1 and CDR2 (germline): MDHEN, SYDVKM. CDR3 sequence reads: CASSLSSYNSPLHF. The DNA for the CDR3 is TGTGCCAGCAGTTTGAGCTCCTATAATTCACCCCTCCACTTT.

This clone was picked up one time. The chain couples TRBV5-1 to TRBJ2-7, with 11 bases aligning to TRBD2. This CDR3 has 16 amino acids. J was trimmed by 1 base and V by 0 bases; bases with no gene match: 3. Germline V gives CDR1 SGHRS, CDR2 YFSETQ. The chain's CDR3 is CASSLGGLAESYEQYF. The CDR3 region has the DNA TGCGCCAGCAGCTTGGGGGGACTAGCGGAATCCTACGAGCAGTACTTC.

This chain joins TRBV3-1 (or the pseudogene TRBV3-2) and TRBJ1-1; 7 nucleotides match TRBD1. The CDR3 covers 16 residues. Trimming at V came to 3 bases and at J to 1 base, leaving 8 bases not matched to a gene. CDR1 LGHDT and CDR2 YNNKEL come from the germline V gene (reference sequence). CDR3 amino acids: CASSQLGTAQNTEAFF. Here the CDR3 DNA reads TGTGCCAGCAGCCAGCTCGGGACAGCCCAGAACACTGAAGCTTTCTTT.

There are a few counts of this clone. The rearrangement joins TRBV7-9 to TRBJ2-3; no clear D. Germline loops: CDR1 SEHNR, CDR2 FQNEAQ (reference sequence). Between the trimmed V and J ends, which lost 5 bases and 4 bases, there was a span of 13 bases. The CDR3 sequence is 14 residues long. Written as DNA, the CDR3 is TGTGCCAGCAGCCCCACCTCAGTTTCAGATACGCAGTATTTT. Protein sequence: CASSPTSVSDTQYF.

The chain joins TRBV7-8 to TRBJ2-7; tentatively, D is TRBD1 (6 bases). The V gene's germline CDR1 is SGHVS and CDR2 FQNEAQ. V was clipped by 5 bases and J by 3 bases, with 11 bases between them. The CDR3 contains 13 residues. CDR3 sequence (DNA): TGTGCCAGCAGCCGGGGACACGGCTACGAGCAGTACGTC. Translating gives CASSRGHGYEQYV.

The genes are TRBV19 and TRBJ1-2; D is possibly TRBD1 (6 bases). The CDR3 runs to 15 residues. Trimming removed 3 bases from V and 2 bases from J, with 13 bases in between. Germline V gene sequence: CDR1 LNHDA, CDR2 SQIVND (reference sequence). CDR3 sequence: CASSMGAGANYGYTF. CDR3 nucleotide sequence: TGTGCCAGTAGTATGGGGGCAGGGGCGAACTATGGCTACACCTTC.

The genes are TRBV20-1 and TRBJ1-2; 9 bases are a match to TRBD1. This CDR3 contains 14 residues. V gave up 3 bases and J gave up 4 bases; unmatched junction bases: 6. Germline V gives CDR1 DFQATT, CDR2 SNEGSKA (reference sequence). CDR3: CSASPPTGGYGYTF. The CDR3 bases are TGCAGTGCTAGTCCACCGACAGGGGGCTATGGCTACACCTTC.

This chain connects TRBV7-8 to TRBJ2-7; 9 nucleotides line up with TRBD1. Losses at the gene ends were 1 base for V and 2 bases for J; bases not matched to a gene: 6. This CDR3 is 16 amino acids long. The V gene's germline CDR1 is SGHVS and CDR2 FQNEAQ. CDR3 sequence reads: CASSLGTRTGAYEQYV. As DNA, the CDR3 is TGTGCCAGCAGCTTAGGGACCCGGACAGGGGCCTACGAGCAGTACGTC.

This rearrangement joins TRBV18 to TRBJ1-2; unclear D gene. V was shortened by 1 base and J by 6 bases, with 6 bases between the two germline ends. Germline-derived CDR1 and CDR2 are KGHSH and LQKENI. The CDR3 sequence is 12 residues long. In DNA form, the CDR3 reads TGTGCCAGCTCACCACTCGGGGATGGCTACACCTTC. It is translated as CASSPLGDGYTF.

This rearrangement joins TRBV24-1 to TRBJ2-1; D gene ambiguous. This CDR3 spans 13 amino acids. Trimming took off 7 bases at V and 0 bases at J, with 6 bases between the two ends. CDR1 is KGHDR, CDR2 SFDVKD, per germline. The CDR3 reads CATRQSSYNEQFF. For the CDR3, the DNA is TGTGCCACCAGACAGAGCTCCTACAATGAGCAGTTCTTC.

The gene calls are TRBV7-9 and TRBJ2-2, with D tentatively TRBD1 (5 bases). This CDR3 contains 15 residues. From germline, CDR1 is SEHNR and CDR2 FQNEAQ (reference sequence). With 5 bases removed from V and 7 bases from J, the gap between germline ends came to 17 bases. The CDR3, as DNA: TGTGCCAGCAGCCAAGCCCCCAGTGACAGCGGGGAGCTGTTTTTT. It codes for CASSQAPSDSGELFF. Full variable domain (remainder filled in from reference TRBV7-9 and TRBJ2-2): DTGVSQNPRHKITKRGQNVTFRCDPISEHNRLYWYRQTLGQGPEFLTYFQNEAQLEKSRLLSDRFSAERPKGSFSTLEIQRTEQGDSAMYLCASSQAPSDSGELFFGEGSRLTVL.

The chain joins TRBV29-1 to TRBJ2-2; D possibly corresponds to TRBD1 (5 bases). This CDR3 is 13 amino acids long. Trimming removed 3 bases from V and 4 bases from J, with 9 bases in between. Germline CDR1 SQVTM, CDR2 ANQGSEA. In DNA form, the CDR3 reads TGCAGCGTTGATTGGACAATCACCGGGGAGCTGTTTTTT. Amino acids: CSVDWTITGELFF.

The V call is TRBV11-2, the J call TRBJ2-1, with 8 bases identical to TRBD1. Trimming removed 6 bases from V and 3 bases from J; junction bases left unmatched: 7. The length of the CDR3 is 15 residues. Per the germline V gene, CDR1 is SGHAT and CDR2 is FQNNGV. The CDR3 nucleotides read TGTGCCAGCAGTCTCGAGGACAGGGACTACAATGAGCAGTTCTTC. It specifies CASSLEDRDYNEQFF.

This clone was detected ten times or more. J is TRBJ1-1 and V is TRBV3-1 (or the pseudogene TRBV3-2); D unresolved. The V gene lost 4 bases and the J gene lost 1 base, with 13 bases spanning the gap. Germline V gives CDR1 LGHDT, CDR2 YNNKEL (reference sequence). The CDR3 is 15 residues long. The CDR3 region has the DNA TGTGCCAGCAGCCCCAGCGGACGCAGGAACACTGAAGCTTTCTTT. This codes for CASSPSGRRNTEAFF.

The V gene is TRBV4-3, the J gene TRBJ2-1; the match to TRBD2 covers 11 bases. The CDR3 is 18 amino acids. CDR1 and CDR2 (germline): LGHNA, YSLEER. V lost 0 bases, J lost 7 bases, and 11 bases stayed unmatched. CDR3 DNA sequence: TGCGCCAGCAGCCAAGATCGGTTAGAGACTAGCGGGGAGAATGAGCAGTTCTTC. It encodes CASSQDRLETSGENEQFF.